These 30 T cell receptor beta chains share one sample of origin, sequenced in a study of T cells after yellow fever vaccination. TCRdb called the 5' RACE reads again in MiXCR, with one record for every CDR3 protein. The sample consists of hundreds of thousands of distinct CDR3 sequences, roughly 19% of them appearing once. The input for sequencing was PBMCs, taken 15 days after the yellow fever booster vaccination. These receptors originate from a young man who received the YFV17D yellow fever vaccine.

The CDR3 DNA reads as TGCGCCAGCAGCGAATTTAAAGGGCGAGCTTTCTTT. Translating it yields CASSEFKGRAFF. The gene calls are TRBV5-1 and TRBJ1-1, with unresolved D. CDR1 and CDR2 (germline): SGHRS, YFSETQ. V was shortened by 4 bases and J by 10 bases, with 14 bases between the two germline ends. The CDR3 sequence is 12 residues long.

This clonotype has a handful of counts. The chain carries TRBV3-1 and TRBJ2-4; maybe TRBD2 (6 bases). Germline V gene sequence: CDR1 LGHDT, CDR2 YNNKEL (reference sequence). CDR3 size: 19 residues. V was shortened by 4 bases and J by 0 bases, with 22 bases between the two germline ends. The CDR3 protein is CASSRRVAVNLLAKNIQYF. For the CDR3, the DNA is TGTGCCAGCAGCCGGCGGGTAGCGGTTAATCTGCTAGCCAAAAACATTCAGTACTTC.

A few counts support this clonotype. The chain couples TRBV6-4 to TRBJ2-3; 7 bases map to TRBD2. V shed 3 bases and J 4 bases; nucleotides not matched to a gene: 7. The CDR3 consists of 15 residues. Germline CDR1 reads MRHNA; CDR2 reads SNTAGT. CDR3 DNA: TGTGCCAGCAGTGAAGCCAGCGGGAATGCAGATACGCAGTATTTT. Translation gives CASSEASGNADTQYF.

The V gene is TRBV6-1, the J gene TRBJ2-3; D unresolved. Deletions cut 7 bases from V and 1 base from J, with 9 bases between. Germline assignment: CDR1 MNHNS and CDR2 SASEGT. CDR3 length: 13 amino acids. The CDR3 reads CASTMTGTDTQYF. The CDR3 nucleotides are TGTGCCAGCACTATGACGGGCACAGATACGCAGTATTTT.

This clonotype turned up a few times. The chain links TRBV5-6 to TRBJ1-2, with TRBD1 matching over 8 bases. This CDR3 spans 19 amino acids. Germline V gives CDR1 SGHDT, CDR2 YYEEEE. The trim removed 0 bases at V and 11 bases at J, leaving 24 bases unmatched. This CDR3 reads CASSLAITGGRGWDLRYTF. CDR3 nucleotide sequence: TGTGCCAGCAGCTTGGCCATAACAGGGGGAAGGGGCTGGGACCTACGGTACACCTTC.

In its sample, this clonotype was seen a few times. V usage is TRBV12-3 or TRBV12-4 and J usage is TRBJ2-2, with no clear D. This CDR3 has 13 amino acids. The V and J ends lost 6 bases and 2 bases respectively, with 7 bases between them. The CDR3 loop reads CASRPLNTGELFF. The CDR3 bases are TGTGCCAGCAGACCCCTCAACACCGGGGAGCTGTTTTTT.

This clonotype has just a few counts. The J gene is TRBJ2-7, the V gene TRBV20-1; D is uncertain. This CDR3 region has 13 residues. Looked up from germline, CDR1 is DFQATT and CDR2 is SNEGSKA (reference sequence). V gave up 3 bases and J gave up 2 bases, with 11 bases separating them. The CDR3 loop reads CSARPARTYEQYF. CDR3 bases: TGCAGTGCTAGGCCGGCCCGGACCTACGAGCAGTACTTC.

This chain links TRBV9 with TRBJ2-4; D gene ambiguous. There are 16 residues in the CDR3. Germline-derived CDR1 and CDR2 are SGDLS and YYNGEE. Trimming pared 0 bases from V and 7 bases from J, leaving 17 bases between. CDR3 nucleotide sequence: TGTGCCAGCAGCGTAGGGAACACTTTAATCGGGAACATTCAGTACTTC. It is translated as CASSVGNTLIGNIQYF. The entire variable domain, with the rest obtained from reference TRBV9 and TRBJ2-4, is as follows: DSGVTQTPKHLITATGQRVTLRCSPRSGDLSVYWYQQSLDQGLQFLIQYYNGEERAKGNILERFSAQQFPDLHSELNLSSLELGDSALYFCASSVGNTLIGNIQYFGAGTRLSVL.

This clonotype was picked up a small number of times. The rearrangement uses TRBV6-5 and TRBJ2-5; D uncertain. Germline V gives CDR1 MNHEY, CDR2 SVGAGI. V lost 2 bases and J 2 bases, leaving 9 bases between the germline ends. The CDR3 is 14 residues long. CDR3 in DNA: TGTGCCAGCAGTTACACCCTCCGGCAAGAGACCCAGTACTTC. Protein sequence: CASSYTLRQETQYF.

This clonotype turned up a few times. The chain combines TRBV9 with TRBJ1-2; tentatively, D is TRBD1 (5 bases). V lost 2 bases and J 5 bases, leaving 10 bases between the germline ends. Germline V gene sequence: CDR1 SGDLS, CDR2 YYNGEE. This CDR3 comprises 13 residues. The CDR3, as DNA: TGTGCCAGCAGCGTCCAGGGCGTTTATGGCTACACCTTC. This translates into CASSVQGVYGYTF.

Concerning this clonotype: No conserved phenylalanine or tryptophan ends this CDR3, so it is likely a read error. The DNA is omitted, as the CDR3 cannot be located on it reliably, and the CDR3 follows TCRdb's listing. The chain carries TRBV29-1 and TRBJ2-4; the DNA was not used to check the table's D call, TRBD1. The CDR3 adds up to 9 amino acids, both ends counted. Germline CDR1 SQVTM, CDR2 ANQGSEA. The chain's CDR3 is CSVLPWVPP.

This clonotype was counted only a few times. The chain has TRBV20-1 and TRBJ2-1; D uncertain. Germline CDR1 reads DFQATT; CDR2 reads SNEGSKA (reference sequence). The length of the CDR3 is 14 residues. The V end was cut by 3 bases, the J end by 7 bases, with 16 bases between. The DNA for the CDR3 is TGCAGTGCTAGTTGGCACCAAGTCGGGAATGAGCAGTTCTTC. Its translation: CSASWHQVGNEQFF.

In this sample, this clonotype turned up once. Here the CDR3 DNA reads TGTGCCAGCAGCAAGACTGGGACTAGCGGGGCCACAGATACGCAGTATTTT. Its translation is CASSKTGTSGATDTQYF. The chain has TRBV21-1 and TRBJ2-3; no check of the table's D call, TRBD2, against the DNA was made. TRBV21-1 is annotated as a pseudogene. The CDR3 totals 17 residues.

The CDR3, as DNA: TGCAGTGCTAGATTGACTAGCGGGAGCTACGAGCAGTACTTC. Its translation: CSARLTSGSYEQYF. The chain combines TRBV20-1 with TRBJ2-7; 12 bases map to TRBD2. V was pared by 2 bases and J by 3 bases, with 2 bases of the junction left unmatched. The CDR3 has 14 amino acids. Germline values: CDR1 DFQATT, CDR2 SNEGSKA (reference sequence).

This clonotype showed up just a few times. The chain has TRBV5-5 and TRBJ1-2; D ambiguous. Germline CDR1 and CDR2: SGHKS and YYEKEE (reference sequence). The CDR3 spans 12 residues. V dropped 2 bases and J dropped 6 bases, with 8 bases sitting between them. The DNA for the CDR3 is TGTGCCAGCAGCTTTTACGGAAATGGCTACACCTTC. Its protein product is CASSFYGNGYTF.

The rearrangement joins TRBV7-2 to TRBJ2-3, with 7 bases aligning to TRBD2. The CDR3 length is 16 residues. V trimming: 5 bases; J trimming: 2 bases; junction bases outside the gene matches: 10. CDR1 is SGHTA and CDR2 is FQGNSA in the germline V gene. The DNA of the CDR3 is TGTGCCAGCAGCACACTAGCGCCAACCTCCACAGATACGCAGTATTTT. Translated: CASSTLAPTSTDTQYF.

The genes are TRBV11-1 and TRBJ2-3; 15 nucleotides align to TRBD2. J gave up 7 bases and V 4 bases, and 12 bases lay outside the gene matches. Germline-derived CDR1 and CDR2 are SGHAT and FQDESV (reference sequence). The CDR3 runs 18 residues. As DNA, the CDR3 is TGTGCCAGCAGCTCCTCCGGGACTAGCGGGAGGCTGCCACATACGCAGTATTTT. The encoded protein is CASSSSGTSGRLPHTQYF.

The gene calls are TRBV29-1 and TRBJ2-7, with D possibly matching TRBD2 (5 bases). The CDR3 loop spans 12 amino acids. CDR1 is SQVTM, CDR2 ANQGSEA, per germline. The ends were cut back, 7 bases at V and 9 bases at J, with 19 bases in the middle. In DNA form, the CDR3 reads TGCAGCGGCTCGAGTGGGAGAGGGTGGCAGTACTTC. This encodes CSGSSGRGWQYF.

This clonotype has more than one count but fewer than ten. The chain employs TRBV19 and TRBJ2-1, with a weak D call TRBD1 (6 bases). The CDR3 has 14 residues. Deletions cut 4 bases from V and 1 base from J, with 8 bases between. Per the germline V gene, CDR1 is LNHDA and CDR2 is SQIVND (reference sequence). CDR3 amino acids: CASSTDRSYNEQFF. DNA of the CDR3: TGTGCCAGTAGTACCGACAGGTCCTACAATGAGCAGTTCTTC. Filled out from reference TRBV19 and TRBJ2-1, the complete variable domain reads DGGITQSPKYLFRKEGQNVTLSCEQNLNHDAMYWYRQDPGQGLRLIYYSQIVNDFQKGDIAEGYSVSREKKESFPLTVTSAQKNPTAFYLCASSTDRSYNEQFFGPGTRLTVL.

V is TRBV20-1 and J is TRBJ2-5, with 13 bases that match TRBD2. The germline gives CDR1 DFQATT, CDR2 SNEGSKA (reference sequence). With V trimmed by 3 bases and J by 3 bases, 4 bases remained unmatched. The CDR3 runs to 15 residues. CDR3 sequence reads: CSASGGTSGEETQYF. The DNA of the CDR3 is TGCAGTGCTAGTGGGGGGACTAGCGGGGAAGAGACCCAGTACTTC.

This clonotype was found a few times. The chain uses TRBV5-1 and TRBJ1-1; D may be TRBD1 (5 bases). Trimming took 2 bases from V and 1 from J, leaving 12 bases between them. The CDR3 has 15 amino acids. The germline V gene has CDR1 SGHRS and CDR2 YFSETQ. The CDR3 region has the DNA TGCGCCAGCAGCTTTTCTGGGGGGAGGAACACTGAAGCTTTCTTT. This sequence encodes CASSFSGGRNTEAFF. The whole variable domain, filled in from reference TRBV5-1 and TRBJ1-1, reads KAGVTQTPRYLIKTRGQQVTLSCSPISGHRSVSWYQQTPGQGLQFLFEYFSETQRNKGNFPGRFSGRQFSNSRSEMNVSTLELGDSALYLCASSFSGGRNTEAFFGQGTRLTVV.

This clonotype was detected a few times. The V call is TRBV18, the J call TRBJ2-1; D is unclear. Trimming shortened V by 4 bases and J by 4 bases, and 8 bases separated the two germline ends. Germline assignment: CDR1 KGHSH and CDR2 LQKENI. The length of the CDR3 is 13 residues. This CDR3 is CASSLGWYNEQFF. The CDR3 DNA sequence: TGTGCCAGCTCACTGGGATGGTACAATGAGCAGTTCTTC.

The CDR3 region has the DNA TGTGCCAGCAGTTACAGGTCCGGGGCCAACGTCCTGACTTTC. The encoded protein is CASSYRSGANVLTF. The genes are TRBV6-2 or TRBV6-3 and TRBJ2-6; D gene unclear. Between the trimmed V and J ends, which lost 2 bases and 4 bases, there was a span of 6 bases. Germline V gives CDR1 MNHEY, CDR2 SVGEGT. The CDR3 covers 14 residues.

The rearrangement uses TRBV21-1 and TRBJ2-4; the D call TRBD1 from the table was never checked on the DNA. TRBV21-1 is noted as a pseudogene. This CDR3 spans 19 amino acids. CDR3 loop: CASSKGGRRPLLAKNIQYF. The CDR3 bases are TGTGCCAGCAGCAAAGGTGGACGAAGACCCCTACTAGCCAAAAACATTCAGTACTTC.

This clonotype was seen more than once but under ten times. The J gene is TRBJ2-6, the V gene TRBV6-2 or TRBV6-3, with D uncertain. Germline CDR1 MNHEY, CDR2 SVGEGT. The CDR3 consists of 14 residues. V lost 10 bases to trimming and J lost 0 bases, with 10 bases between them. The CDR3 loop reads CANHESSGANVLTF. CDR3 sequence (DNA): TGTGCCAACCACGAGAGCTCTGGGGCCAACGTCCTGACTTTC.

This clonotype was seen a few times. The chain joins TRBV28 to TRBJ2-5; D is uncertain. This CDR3 has 12 residues. The V gene lost 6 bases and the J gene lost 5 bases, with 10 bases spanning the gap. Germline V CDR1 and CDR2: MDHEN, SYDVKM. CDR3 sequence reads: CASRSPVETQYF. The CDR3, as DNA: TGTGCCAGCAGATCCCCCGTGGAGACCCAGTACTTC.

This clonotype was observed a handful of times. The J gene is TRBJ2-3, the V gene TRBV20-1; 8 nucleotides line up with TRBD2. CDR1 and CDR2 (germline): DFQATT, SNEGSKA (reference sequence). V shed 6 bases, J shed 0 bases, and the junction held 11 bases outside the gene matches. The CDR3 spans 16 residues. The CDR3 coding sequence is TGCAGTGCCGGCGGGGGGTTTAGCGGGAGCACAGATACGCAGTATTTT. Protein: CSAGGGFSGSTDTQYF.

This clonotype has a handful of counts. The chain links TRBV7-2 to TRBJ2-1, with 11 nucleotides matching TRBD2. This CDR3 spans 17 amino acids. The germline CDR1 and CDR2 sequences are SGHTA and FQGNSA. V was pared by 7 bases and J by 3 bases, with 11 bases of the junction left unmatched. The CDR3 reads CASTAFSGRAVYNEQFF. CDR3 coding DNA: TGTGCCAGCACTGCATTTAGCGGGAGGGCCGTCTACAATGAGCAGTTCTTC.

The gene calls are TRBV29-1 and TRBJ2-7; 10 bases are a match to TRBD1. The ends lost 5 bases at V and 7 bases at J; junction bases unmatched: 11. The CDR3 runs to 14 residues. Germline lookup yields CDR1 SQVTM and CDR2 ANQGSEA. CDR3 sequence: CSVRRGTGASEQYF. CDR3 coding DNA: TGCAGCGTTCGGCGGGGGACAGGGGCGAGTGAGCAGTACTTC.

This sequence joins TRBV6-5 and TRBJ2-5; possibly TRBD1 for D (6 bases). With 8 bases removed from V and 0 bases from J, the gap between germline ends came to 7 bases. The CDR3 covers 12 residues. Germline V gives CDR1 MNHEY, CDR2 SVGAGI. CDR3 sequence: CASQGYQETQYF. The CDR3 DNA sequence: TGTGCCAGCCAGGGGTACCAAGAGACCCAGTACTTC.